The clone carrying this T cell receptor (beta chain) was seen more than once but under ten times. The authors ran a second PCR of 7 to 11 cycles using a sample-barcoded 5' primer and a J-beta primer mix. TCRdb used MiXCR to reprocess the 5' RACE reads, holding one entry per CDR3 protein. The sample shows hundreds of thousands of distinct CDR3 sequences, 20% to 30% of them seen only once. The entry originates in a study of blood T cells in healthy people across ages. Study background: For every two T cells, template switching captured about one barcoded beta molecule.

There are 14 residues in the CDR3. The germline V gene has CDR1 SQVTM and CDR2 ANQGSEA. V lost 7 bases to trimming and J lost 0 bases, with 15 bases between them. The same specimen was also included in a second study, on T cells of mothers and their children. That report adds: The study sampled a few healthy Caucasian mothers and their six children.

The rearrangement joins TRBV29-1 to TRBJ2-5, with D perhaps given as TRBD1 or TRBD2 (6 bases each). Sequencing was carried out using blood. The source of this sequence is a boy aged 5-17 years in good health. CDR3 coding DNA: TGCAGCGCCCCTGTGGGGGGCTACCAAGAGACCCAGTACTTC. Translating gives CSAPVGGYQETQYF.